A selection of T cell receptor beta chains follows, all from one sample in a study of blood T cell repertoires in COVID-19. Only in-frame clones appear in the TCRdb table, and some are missing; sequencing was by immunoSEQ multiplex PCR. Counted here are more than 350,000 clones, about 87% occurring once; the ten biggest clones make up roughly 9.4%. Sequenced input: PBMCs or T cells enriched from blood (not recorded which). The receptors come from a woman aged 45-65 years who had recovered from COVID-19. Both conserved end residues are trimmed from each CDR3.

v_call,j_call,cdr3_aa
TRBV6-2/TRBV6-3,TRBJ1-6,ASSYNAMGQGHNSPLH
TRBV7-9,TRBJ1-2,ASSFGDSISEGYT
TRBV7-8,TRBJ2-5,ASSFGMIRGQETQY
TRBV10-3,TRBJ2-1,AISEFREHYNEQF
TRBV11-3,TRBJ2-1,ASSLGRGYNEQF
TRBV13,TRBJ1-5,ASMERDRGGQPQH
TRBV4-1,TRBJ2-7,ASSQEWASGSYEQY
TRBV13,TRBJ2-7,ASSSLAGDYEQY
TRBV11-2,TRBJ2-7,ASSWASGYEQY
TRBV6-5,TRBJ2-5,ATQLRGGVGETQY
TRBV7-2,TRBJ2-2,ASSRLAGGYMNTGELF
TRBV4-3,TRBJ2-7,ASSQDWSSYEQY
TRBV28,TRBJ1-5,ASRSGRPQH
TRBV7-2,TRBJ1-2,ASSLAEGPYGYT
TRBV11-2,TRBJ2-3,ASSLLAGTSTDTQY
TRBV18,TRBJ1-1,ASSPEPAGTEAF
TRBV7-9,TRBJ1-1,ASREDGTEAF
TRBV27,TRBJ1-2,ASSGQGRNYGYT
TRBV3-1/TRBV3-2,TRBJ2-2,ASSPPWLAGVTGELF
TRBV5-1,TRBJ1-5,ASSPMSEGPQH
TRBV3-1/TRBV3-2,TRBJ1-2,ASSQGRANYGYT
TRBV9,TRBJ2-3,ASSVGRGTTDTQY
TRBV19,TRBJ1-5,ATMDRNQPQH
TRBV9,TRBJ1-2,ASSVVGTRLYGYT
TRBV9,TRBJ1-4,ASSAQEAPAFGKLF
TRBV18,TRBJ2-5,ASSPPTLLARGGETQY
TRBV9,TRBJ2-5,ASSVVASGGQETQY
TRBV6-1,TRBJ2-5,ASSDRGAQETQY
TRBV15,TRBJ2-1,ATSISRGGYNEQF
TRBV27,TRBJ2-7,ASSLSPGGAFYEQY
TRBV21-1,TRBJ2-7,ASSGPPLAGVQDEQY
TRBV11-2,TRBJ2-3,ASSLGNSGGPDTQY
TRBV19,TRBJ2-7,ASSPPGQGSYEQY
TRBV4-1,TRBJ1-5,ASSQDGGTNQPQH
TRBV6-5,TRBJ1-4,ASSYPGRSEKLF
TRBV29-1,TRBJ2-1,STSAGGPGSEQF
TRBV19,TRBJ1-4,ASRNWGGATNEKLF
TRBV2,TRBJ1-2,ASSDHSGYT
TRBV4-1,TRBJ1-5,ASSQVDRGRQPQH
TRBV28,TRBJ1-1,ASSSRQLEAF
TRBV15,TRBJ1-4,ATSRGPQGRGEKLF
TRBV19,TRBJ2-7,ASSDPGQVRYEQY
TRBV28,TRBJ1-6,ASSSNRGNSPLH
TRBV10-3,TRBJ1-6,AISEEESSYNSPLH
TRBV28,TRBJ1-5,ATRESNQPQH
TRBV6-2/TRBV6-3,TRBJ1-1,ASSYRGYTEAF
TRBV3-1/TRBV3-2,TRBJ1-2,ASSQRRFYGYT
TRBV11-2,TRBJ2-1,ASSYGTGPYNEQF
TRBV29-1,TRBJ1-1,SVADRVAF
TRBV29-1,TRBJ2-7,SVESAGRSYEQY
TRBV29-1,TRBJ1-1,SADRSNTEAF
TRBV9,TRBJ2-1,ASSVVGGPTRNEQF
TRBV7-2,TRBJ1-1,ASSDSVAMNTEAF
TRBV7-3,TRBJ2-2,ASSLTGGGGELF